This TCR beta chain was identified in a study of control samples from healthy donors and cancer patients (dated by TCRdb to 2018 to 2020). The junction carries 16 bases between V and J, which are trimmed by 3 bases and 8 bases respectively. The CDR3 contains 14 residues, cysteine and phenylalanine counted. Only the CDR3 part of the read is kept: 42 bases, read in frame from the first base. The germline V gene (reference sequence) specifies DFQATT as CDR1 and SNEGSKA as CDR2. Worth noting for this clone: Its binding antigen is unknown. Qualities for individual bases were not recorded, and no much larger clone is one base off.

The protocol used for the library was the immunoSEQ multiplex PCR assay. The clones in this table, taken by TCRdb from immuneACCESS, are in-frame only. Not every clone is retained; where verified, under half of the shortfall comes from an unresolved V gene, and the cause of the rest is unknown. This sample gives 70,000 to 90,000 clones in total; roughly 90% of them show up just once. The top ten clones comprise 1.5% to 2% of the sample. The rearrangement joined TRBV20-1 to TRBJ2-2; the D element might be TRBD1 or TRBD2, as each aligns at 6 bases. This TCR was sampled from a woman in her sixties or seventies with head and neck cancer. The sequencing input was PBMCs. The DNA reads as follows: TGCAGTGCTAGTTCGGGGGCAGAAGGTGGGGAGCTGTTTTTT. Translated, it gives CSASSGAEGGELFF.